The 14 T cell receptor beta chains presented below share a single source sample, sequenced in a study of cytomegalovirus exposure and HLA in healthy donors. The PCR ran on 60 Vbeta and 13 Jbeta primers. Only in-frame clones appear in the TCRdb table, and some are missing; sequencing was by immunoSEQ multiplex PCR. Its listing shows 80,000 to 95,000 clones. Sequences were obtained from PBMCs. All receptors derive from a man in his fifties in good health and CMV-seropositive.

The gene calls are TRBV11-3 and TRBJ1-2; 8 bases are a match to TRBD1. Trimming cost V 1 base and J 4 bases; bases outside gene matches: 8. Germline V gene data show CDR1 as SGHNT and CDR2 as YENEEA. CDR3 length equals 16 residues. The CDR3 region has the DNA TGTGCCAGCAGCTTAGGGGCACCTGGACAGGGCTATGGCTACACCTTC. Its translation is CASSLGAPGQGYGYTF.

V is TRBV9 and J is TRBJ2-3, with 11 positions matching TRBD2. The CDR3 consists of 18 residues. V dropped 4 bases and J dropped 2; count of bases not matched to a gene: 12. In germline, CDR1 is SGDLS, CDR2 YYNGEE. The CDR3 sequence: CASSFSPTSGRDTDTQYF. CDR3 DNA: TGTGCCAGCAGCTTTTCACCAACTAGCGGGAGAGACACAGATACGCAGTATTTT.

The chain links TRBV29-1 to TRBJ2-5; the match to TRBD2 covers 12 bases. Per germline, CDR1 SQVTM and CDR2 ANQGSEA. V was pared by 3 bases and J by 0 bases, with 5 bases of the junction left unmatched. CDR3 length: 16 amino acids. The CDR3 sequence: CSVEASGRAYQETQYF. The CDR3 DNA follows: TGCAGCGTTGAGGCTAGCGGGAGGGCCTACCAAGAGACCCAGTACTTC.

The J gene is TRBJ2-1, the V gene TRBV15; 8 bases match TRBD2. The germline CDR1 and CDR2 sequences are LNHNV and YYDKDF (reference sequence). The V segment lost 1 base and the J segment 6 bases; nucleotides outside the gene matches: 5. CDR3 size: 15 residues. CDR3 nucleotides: TGTGCCACCAGCAGAGTGGTAGCGGGAAGCAATGAGCAGTTCTTC. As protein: CATSRVVAGSNEQFF.

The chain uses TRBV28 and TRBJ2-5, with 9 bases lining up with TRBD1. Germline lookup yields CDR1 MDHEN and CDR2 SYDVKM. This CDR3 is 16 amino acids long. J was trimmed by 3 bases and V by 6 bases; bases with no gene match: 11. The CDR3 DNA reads TGTGCCAGCAGCCCATTCATCCGACAGGGGGAAGAGACCCAGTACTTC. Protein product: CASSPFIRQGEETQYF. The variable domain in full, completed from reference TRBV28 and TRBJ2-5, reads DVKVTQSSRYLVKRTGEKVFLECVQDMDHENMFWYRQDPGLGLRLIYFSYDVKMKEKGDIPEGYSVSREKKERFSLILESASTNQTSMYLCASSPFIRQGEETQYFGPGTRLLVL.

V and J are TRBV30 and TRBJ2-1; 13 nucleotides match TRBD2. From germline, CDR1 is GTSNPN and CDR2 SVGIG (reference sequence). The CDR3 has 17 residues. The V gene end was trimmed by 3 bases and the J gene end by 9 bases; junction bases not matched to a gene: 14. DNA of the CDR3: TGTGCCTGGAGCCCCTCAAGGACTAGCGGGAGTAGTGGTGAGCAGTTCTTC. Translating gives CAWSPSRTSGSSGEQFF.

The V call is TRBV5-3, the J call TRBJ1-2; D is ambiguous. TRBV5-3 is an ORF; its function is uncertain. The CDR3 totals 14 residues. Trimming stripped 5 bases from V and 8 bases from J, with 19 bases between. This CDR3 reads CARSQDFSLSGYTF. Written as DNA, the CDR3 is TGTGCCAGAAGTCAGGATTTCTCCCTATCGGGCTACACCTTC.

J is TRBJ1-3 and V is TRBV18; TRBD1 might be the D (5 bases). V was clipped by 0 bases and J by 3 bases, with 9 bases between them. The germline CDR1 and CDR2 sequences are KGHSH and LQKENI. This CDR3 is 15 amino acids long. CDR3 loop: CASSPPAGYGNTIYF. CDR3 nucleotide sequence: TGTGCCAGCTCACCACCAGCAGGGTATGGAAACACCATATATTTT.

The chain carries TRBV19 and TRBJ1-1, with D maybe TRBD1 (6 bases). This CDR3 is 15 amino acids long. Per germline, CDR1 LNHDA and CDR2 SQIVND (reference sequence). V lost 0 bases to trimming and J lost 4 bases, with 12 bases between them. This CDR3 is CASSIEVGATTEAFF. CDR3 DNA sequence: TGTGCCAGTAGTATAGAGGTGGGGGCGACCACTGAAGCTTTCTTT.

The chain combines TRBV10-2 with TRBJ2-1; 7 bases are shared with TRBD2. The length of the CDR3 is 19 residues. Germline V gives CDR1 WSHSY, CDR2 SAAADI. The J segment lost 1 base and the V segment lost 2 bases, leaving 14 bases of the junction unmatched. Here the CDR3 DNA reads TGCGCCAGCAGTGAGGTTGACTGGGGCGGGGAGGGATCCTACAATGAGCAGTTCTTC. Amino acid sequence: CASSEVDWGGEGSYNEQFF.

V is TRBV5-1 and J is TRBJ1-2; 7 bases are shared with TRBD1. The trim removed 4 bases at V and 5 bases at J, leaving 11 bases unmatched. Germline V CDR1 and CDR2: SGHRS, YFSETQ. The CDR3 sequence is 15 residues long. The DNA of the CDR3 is TGCGCCAGCAGCCCCGGACAGGAAGGCTGGTATGGCTACACCTTC. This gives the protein CASSPGQEGWYGYTF.

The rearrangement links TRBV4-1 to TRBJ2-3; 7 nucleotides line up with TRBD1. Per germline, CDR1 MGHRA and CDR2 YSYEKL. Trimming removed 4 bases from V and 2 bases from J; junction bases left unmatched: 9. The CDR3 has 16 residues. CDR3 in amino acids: CASSRGDREYTDTQYF. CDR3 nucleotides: TGCGCCAGCAGCCGTGGAGACAGGGAATACACAGATACGCAGTATTTT.

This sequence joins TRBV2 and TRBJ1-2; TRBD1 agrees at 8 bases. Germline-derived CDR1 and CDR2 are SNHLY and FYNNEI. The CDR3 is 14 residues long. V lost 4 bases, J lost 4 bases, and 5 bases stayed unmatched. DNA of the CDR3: TGTGCCAGCAGTGTGGACAGGGAGGTCTATGGCTACACCTTC. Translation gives CASSVDREVYGYTF. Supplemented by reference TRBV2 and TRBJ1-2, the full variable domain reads EPEVTQTPSHQVTQMGQEVILRCVPISNHLYFYWYRQILGQKVEFLVSFYNNEISEKSEIFDDQFSVERPDGSNFTLKIRSTKLEDSAMYFCASSVDREVYGYTFGSGTRLTVV.

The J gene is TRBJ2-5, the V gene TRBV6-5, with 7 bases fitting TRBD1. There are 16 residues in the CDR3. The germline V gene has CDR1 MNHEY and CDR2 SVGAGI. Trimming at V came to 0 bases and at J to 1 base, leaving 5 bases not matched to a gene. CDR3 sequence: CASSYSNRGFQETQYF. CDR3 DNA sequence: TGTGCCAGCAGTTACTCGAACAGGGGTTTCCAAGAGACCCAGTACTTC.